This is a list of T cell receptor beta chains from one sample in a study of T and B cells in COVID-19 patients. Each CDR3 protein is one row after TCRdb ran MiXCR on the multiplex PCR reads. The sample contains approximately 20,000 distinct CDR3 sequences, under 30% of which appear only once. Sequencing input: blood. The source of these receptors is a human donor who had recovered from COVID-19. The conserved cysteine and the conserved F or W are not part of the CDR3 here. Fields, in order: V gene, J gene, clone size, CDR3 protein. A clone size is listed for some rows: how often the clone was seen (once, few, many), or a class if it is expanded.

TRBV6-1,TRBJ2-7,few,ASSEVRVLGSYEQY
TRBV19,TRBJ2-5,medium-sized,ASSAQETQY
TRBV5-6,TRBJ1-4,few,ASSFARGGQVF
TRBV10-3,TRBJ2-6,few,AISEFGVGANVLT
TRBV10-1,TRBJ1-1,-,ASCIRQGYRAF
TRBV13,TRBJ2-7,-,ASSLKSSYEQY
TRBV5-4,TRBJ1-1,-,ASSLGGGVGITEAF
TRBV27,TRBJ1-1,once,ASSIGGNTEAF
TRBV10-1,TRBJ1-6,once,ASSEGQRSPLH
TRBV19,TRBJ1-2,few,ASSGGTDLANYGYT
TRBV19,TRBJ2-1,many,ASSIESGGPYNEQF
TRBV6-5,TRBJ2-3,few,ASTLRRAEGPDTQY
TRBV6-1,TRBJ1-2,-,ASSEVVGGPVGYT
TRBV5-4,TRBJ1-2,few,ASSFGGAGGRNYGYT
TRBV29-1,TRBJ2-7,medium-sized,SVPGGTGGHEQY
TRBV29-1,TRBJ1-1,-,SVEDLGFTEAF
TRBV30,TRBJ1-3,few,AWTPPPIGNTIY
TRBV27,TRBJ2-5,-,ASSLVGSALRQETQY
TRBV27,TRBJ2-3,few,ASSLRWGSTDTQY
TRBV21-1,TRBJ2-1,-,ASSKSRDRGQGEQF
TRBV29-1,TRBJ2-2,few,SVSVRGAGELF
TRBV25-1,TRBJ2-3,-,ASSEIAGAHTDTQY
TRBV6-2/TRBV6-3,TRBJ2-7,few,ASSLRPTRPYEQY
TRBV12-3/TRBV12-4,TRBJ2-1,few,ASRQGSNWNEQF
TRBV12-3/TRBV12-4,TRBJ2-3,-,ASSYGAGGTDTQY
TRBV19,TRBJ2-7,medium-sized,ASSIGGSSYEQY
TRBV6-1,TRBJ2-2,-,ASSARDRGWIETTAGELF
TRBV6-5,TRBJ1-6,few,ATGSYNSPLH